This passage covers 2 T cell receptor beta chains from one sample sequenced in a study of cytomegalovirus exposure and HLA in healthy donors. 60 Vbeta and 13 Jbeta primers were used in PCR. Sequenced by immunoSEQ multiplex PCR; TCRdb stores in-frame clones only, minus some. In the table there are 200,000 to 250,000 clones, approximately 82% of which are singletons. The sequenced material came from PBMCs. The receptors stem from a woman in her forties in good health and CMV-seronegative.

The J gene is TRBJ2-5, the V gene TRBV5-1; TRBD2 might be the D (5 bases). CDR3 size: 14 residues. Trimming removed 3 bases at V and 7 bases at J, with 16 bases between. CDR1 and CDR2 (germline): SGHRS, YFSETQ. The CDR3 here is CASSSDWFPATQYF. In DNA, the CDR3 is TGCGCCAGCAGCTCGGACTGGTTTCCTGCGACCCAGTACTTC.

V gene TRBV27 combines with J gene TRBJ2-3; no definite D call. V lost 5 bases to trimming and J lost 0 bases, with 12 bases between them. The germline V gene has CDR1 MNHEY and CDR2 SMNVEV (reference sequence). CDR3 length equals 15 residues. CDR3 DNA sequence: TGTGCCAGCAGTCCGAGATTCGCTAGCACAGATACGCAGTATTTT. Translating it yields CASSPRFASTDTQYF.